Sequencing of this T cell receptor (beta chain) was carried out in a study of control samples from healthy donors and cancer patients. The protocol was immunoSEQ multiplex PCR, while the TCRdb copy is restricted to in-frame clones and leaves out a portion. In the table there are more than 65,000 clones, about 87% of which are singletons. With 6 bases clipped from V and 1 base from J, the junction kept 8 bases outside the gene matches. Germline CDR1 is SNHLY and CDR2 is FYNNEI. This CDR3 is 15 amino acids long. The sample comprised PBMCs. This chain uses TRBV2 with TRBJ1-1, with TRBD1 matching 7 bases. The sequence came from a woman aged 55-75 years with head and neck cancer. CDR3 amino acids: CASRTSRTGNTEAFF. Here the CDR3 DNA reads TGTGCCAGCAGGACTTCCCGGACAGGGAACACTGAAGCTTTCTTT.